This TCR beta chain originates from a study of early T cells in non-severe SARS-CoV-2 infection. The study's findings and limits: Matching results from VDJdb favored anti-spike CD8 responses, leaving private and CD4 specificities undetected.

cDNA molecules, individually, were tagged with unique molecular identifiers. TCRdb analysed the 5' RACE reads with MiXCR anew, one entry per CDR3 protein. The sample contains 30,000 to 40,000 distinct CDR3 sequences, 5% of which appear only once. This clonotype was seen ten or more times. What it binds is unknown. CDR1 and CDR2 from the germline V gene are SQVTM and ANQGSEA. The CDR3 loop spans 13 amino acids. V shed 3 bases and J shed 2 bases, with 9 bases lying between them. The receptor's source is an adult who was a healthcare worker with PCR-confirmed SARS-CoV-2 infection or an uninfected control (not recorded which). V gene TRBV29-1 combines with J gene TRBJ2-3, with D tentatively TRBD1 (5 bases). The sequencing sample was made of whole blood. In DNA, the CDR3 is TGCAGCGTTGAGGGGCAGCACACAGATACGCAGTATTTT. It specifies CSVEGQHTDTQYF.